Presented here are 23 T cell receptor beta chains from one specimen sequenced in a study of shared T cell receptors in the human thymus. Sequencing was performed with immunoSEQ multiplex PCR; in TCRdb, only in-frame clones are kept and a portion is missing. The table shows hundreds of thousands of clones, with approximately 95% occurring only once. Sequencing was done on a sample of thymocytes. The receptors come from a human donor.

The rearrangement links TRBV18 to TRBJ1-5; tentatively, D is TRBD1 (6 bases). The CDR3 spans 14 residues. The V gene lost 2 bases and the J gene lost 5 bases, with 10 bases spanning the gap. Germline CDR1 KGHSH, CDR2 LQKENI. The CDR3 nucleotides are TGTGCCAGCTCACCATGGACAGTGGATCAGCCCCAGCATTTT. Encoded protein: CASSPWTVDQPQHF.

The chain carries TRBV7-5 and TRBJ2-1; TRBD1 is the table's D call and was not checked against the DNA. TRBV7-5 is a documented pseudogene. This CDR3 region has 17 residues. The CDR3 spells CVRSQINSGTDYNEQFF. For the CDR3, the DNA is TGTGTCAGAAGCCAAATAAATTCCGGGACAGATTACAATGAGCAGTTCTTC.

The chain carries TRBV7-9 and TRBJ1-1; perhaps TRBD1 as D (6 bases). Trimming stripped 6 bases from V and 3 bases from J, with 14 bases between. Germline V CDR1 and CDR2: SEHNR, FQNEAQ (reference sequence). The CDR3 totals 14 residues. CDR3 sequence (DNA): TGTGCCAGCAGATCGATAGAGGGGGACACTGAAGCTTTCTTT. Residues: CASRSIEGDTEAFF.

This chain uses TRBV6-1 with TRBJ2-3; D call uncertain. The CDR3 is 14 residues long. Germline V lookup: CDR1 MNHNS, CDR2 SASEGT. The V end lost 7 bases, the J end lost 0 bases, and 11 bases lay between the germline ends. CDR3 region: CASTRAASTDTQYF. The CDR3 bases are TGTGCCAGCACCCGGGCGGCTAGCACAGATACGCAGTATTTT.

The chain employs TRBV2 and TRBJ2-7; TRBD2 aligns across 8 bases. The CDR3 has 16 amino acids. Losses at the gene ends were 6 bases for V and 0 bases for J; bases not matched to a gene: 10. Germline V gives CDR1 SNHLY, CDR2 FYNNEI. The CDR3: CASRPELAVSSYEQYF. CDR3 in DNA: TGTGCCAGCAGACCGGAACTAGCGGTGAGCTCCTACGAGCAGTACTTC.

This clone was seen more than once but under ten times. This chain connects TRBV25-1 to TRBJ1-3; weak D call: TRBD1 (5 bases). Germline V CDR1 and CDR2: MGHDK, SYGVNS. The V end lost 4 bases, the J end lost 0 bases, and 16 bases lay between the germline ends. The CDR3 length is 17 residues. The CDR3 is CASSGGSPILSGNTIYF. In DNA, the CDR3 is TGTGCCAGCAGTGGGGGGTCCCCAATCCTCTCTGGAAACACCATATATTTT.

The rearrangement links TRBV29-1 to TRBJ2-7; 9 bases map to TRBD1. The CDR3 has 15 amino acids. The junction had 15 bases not matched to a gene; V was cut back by 7 bases and J by 5 bases. Germline CDR1 reads SQVTM; CDR2 reads ANQGSEA. CDR3 residues: CSATGTGPRIHEQYF. In nucleotides, the CDR3 is TGCAGCGCCACCGGGACAGGGCCAAGGATACACGAGCAGTACTTC.

The rearrangement joins TRBV28 to TRBJ2-5; 9 bases map to TRBD1. The germline gives CDR1 MDHEN, CDR2 SYDVKM. The CDR3 runs to 14 residues. Unmatched junction bases numbered 7, after V lost 8 bases and J lost 3 bases. The CDR3 sequence: CASQRQGEKETQYF. The CDR3 DNA reads as TGTGCCAGCCAGAGACAGGGGGAAAAAGAGACCCAGTACTTC. Full variable domain (remainder filled in from reference TRBV28 and TRBJ2-5): DVKVTQSSRYLVKRTGEKVFLECVQDMDHENMFWYRQDPGLGLRLIYFSYDVKMKEKGDIPEGYSVSREKKERFSLILESASTNQTSMYLCASQRQGEKETQYFGPGTRLLVL.

V and J are TRBV27 and TRBJ1-4; no reliable D call. The CDR3 consists of 13 residues. Germline V lookup: CDR1 MNHEY, CDR2 SMNVEV (reference sequence). V shed 5 bases and J shed 5 bases, with 9 bases lying between them. The CDR3 DNA reads as TGTGCCAGCAGTATGAATCAAAATGAAAAACTGTTTTTT. This gives the protein CASSMNQNEKLFF.

J is TRBJ2-7 and V is TRBV28; 10 bases fit TRBD1. The V and J ends lost 6 bases and 1 base, in that order; junction bases with no gene match: 6. CDR1 is MDHEN and CDR2 is SYDVKM in the germline V gene. This CDR3 comprises 15 residues. For the CDR3, the DNA is TGTGCCAGCAGGAGGGACAGGGGAGGTTCCTACGAGCAGTACTTC. Residues: CASRRDRGGSYEQYF.

This clone has a single count. The genes are TRBV27 and TRBJ1-1; the D gene is possibly TRBD1 (5 bases). Per germline, CDR1 MNHEY and CDR2 SMNVEV (reference sequence). Trimming took off 6 bases at V and 0 bases at J, with 26 bases between the two ends. This CDR3 spans 19 amino acids. The DNA for the CDR3 is TGTGCCAGCAGCGATCTTTTACGGGGACCGAAGGGCTTGAACACTGAAGCTTTCTTT. Its translation: CASSDLLRGPKGLNTEAFF.

This clone was seen just once. The chain carries TRBV27 and TRBJ2-7, with 9 bases lining up with TRBD1. This CDR3 spans 13 amino acids. The germline gives CDR1 MNHEY, CDR2 SMNVEV (reference sequence). V gave up 6 bases and J gave up 7 bases; unmatched junction bases: 7. The DNA of the CDR3 is TGTGCCAGCAGCCAGAACAGGGGGCAGGAGCAGTACTTC. Protein sequence: CASSQNRGQEQYF.

This clone was picked up a small number of times. The DNA is omitted, as the CDR3 cannot be located on it reliably, and the CDR3 follows TCRdb's listing. The rearrangement uses TRBV28 and TRBJ1-4; the D call of TRBD1 is as the table states it, not checked on the DNA. Termini included, the CDR3 measures 17 amino acids. CDR1 and CDR2 (germline): MDHEN, SYDVKM. The CDR3: CASSSSDREAPNEKLFF.

V and J are TRBV27 and TRBJ2-7; D is undetermined. V lost 2 bases to trimming and J lost 4 bases, with 9 bases between them. The CDR3 sequence is 13 residues long. Germline CDR1 reads MNHEY; CDR2 reads SMNVEV (reference sequence). CDR3 nucleotides: TGTGCCAGCAGTTTAAAGGTCCTATACGAGCAGTACTTC. Its translation: CASSLKVLYEQYF.

This clone was counted a single time. The V gene is TRBV7-6, the J gene TRBJ1-4, with unresolved D. The CDR3 length is 16 residues. Trimming pared 3 bases from V and 0 bases from J, leaving 11 bases between. Germline CDR1 SGHVS, CDR2 FNYEAQ. Written as DNA, the CDR3 is TGTGCCAGCAGCTTTGGGCCGAGGGCAACTAATGAAAAACTGTTTTTT. Its translation is CASSFGPRATNEKLFF.

This clone has just a few counts. This chain connects TRBV28 to TRBJ2-4, with D unclear. V lost 5 bases and J 0 bases, leaving 11 bases between the germline ends. The CDR3 has 15 residues. Germline-derived CDR1 and CDR2 are MDHEN and SYDVKM. The CDR3 region has the DNA TGTGCCAGCAGTCCCGGACGGAAAGCCAAAAACATTCAGTACTTC. Translating gives CASSPGRKAKNIQYF.

The chain employs TRBV5-1 and TRBJ1-4; D uncertain. Germline V CDR1 and CDR2: SGHRS, YFSETQ. The germline V and J ends were trimmed by 1 base and 0 bases, with 16 bases remaining between them. This CDR3 comprises 18 residues. CDR3 sequence: CASSLTRTDPATNEKLFF. The CDR3 DNA is TGCGCCAGCAGCTTGACACGGACGGATCCAGCAACTAATGAAAAACTGTTTTTT.

The chain links TRBV7-4 to TRBJ1-2, with D perhaps matching TRBD1 (5 bases). Germline CDR1 is SGHVT and CDR2 is SQSDAQ. The CDR3 is 13 residues long. The V end lost 1 base, the J end lost 6 bases, and 9 bases lay between the germline ends. CDR3 in DNA: TGTGCCAGCAGCTTAGGGCAGGGACATGGCTACACCTTC. It specifies CASSLGQGHGYTF.

V and J are TRBV2 and TRBJ2-1; D remains ambiguous. Per germline, CDR1 SNHLY and CDR2 FYNNEI. V lost 7 bases and J lost 7, with 5 bases in between. This CDR3 contains 10 residues. The CDR3, as DNA: TGTGCCAGCAAAGGGAATGAGCAGTTCTTC. Protein product: CASKGNEQFF.

The V call is TRBV5-4, the J call TRBJ2-7; the match to TRBD2 covers 12 bases. V gave up 1 base and J gave up 2 bases; unmatched junction bases: 7. Germline CDR1 is SGHNT and CDR2 is YYREEE (reference sequence). This CDR3 comprises 17 residues. CDR3 protein: CASSLWTSGNVAYEQYF. In DNA form, the CDR3 reads TGTGCCAGCAGCTTGTGGACTAGCGGGAATGTTGCCTACGAGCAGTACTTC.

In nucleotides, the CDR3 is TGCGCCAGCAGCCCAGTTAGCGGGAGGGCCAGAGGGGAGCAGTTCTTC. Protein: CASSPVSGRARGEQFF. The J gene is TRBJ2-1, the V gene TRBV4-1, with 11 bases identical to TRBD2. J gave up 10 bases and V 4 bases, and 12 bases lay outside the gene matches. This CDR3 is built from 16 residues. Looked up from germline, CDR1 is MGHRA and CDR2 is YSYEKL.

The J gene is TRBJ1-4, the V gene TRBV6-1, with 12 bases that match TRBD1. CDR1 is MNHNS and CDR2 is SASEGT in the germline V gene. The V gene end was trimmed by 8 bases and the J gene end by 8 bases; junction bases not matched to a gene: 6. This CDR3 has 14 residues. The CDR3: CASRDRGPGEKLFF. CDR3 nucleotide sequence: TGTGCCAGCCGGGACAGGGGGCCGGGGGAAAAACTGTTTTTT.

The chain links TRBV21-1 to TRBJ1-2; the table names TRBD1, a call not compared with the DNA. TRBV21-1 constitutes a pseudogene. The CDR3 has 15 amino acids. The CDR3 region is CASSKSATANYGYTF. The DNA for the CDR3 is TGTGCCAGCAGCAAATCGGCGACAGCTAACTATGGCTACACCTTC.